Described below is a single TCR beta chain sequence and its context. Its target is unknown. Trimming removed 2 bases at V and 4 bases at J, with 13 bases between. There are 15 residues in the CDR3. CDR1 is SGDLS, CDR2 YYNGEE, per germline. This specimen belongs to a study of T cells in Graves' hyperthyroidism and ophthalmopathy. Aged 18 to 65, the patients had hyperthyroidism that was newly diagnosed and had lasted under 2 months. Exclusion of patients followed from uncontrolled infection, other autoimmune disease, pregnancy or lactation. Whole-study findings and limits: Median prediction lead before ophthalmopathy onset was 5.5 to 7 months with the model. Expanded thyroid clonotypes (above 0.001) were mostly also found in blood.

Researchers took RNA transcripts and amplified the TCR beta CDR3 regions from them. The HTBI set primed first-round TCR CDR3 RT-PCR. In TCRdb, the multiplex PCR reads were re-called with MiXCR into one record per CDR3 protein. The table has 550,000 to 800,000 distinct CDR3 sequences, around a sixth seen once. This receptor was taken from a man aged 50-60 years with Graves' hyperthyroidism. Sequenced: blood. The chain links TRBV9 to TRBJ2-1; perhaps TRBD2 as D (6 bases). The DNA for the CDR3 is TGTGCCAGCAGCGTTGGGGGGAACCTTTACAATGAGCAGTTCTTC. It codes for CASSVGGNLYNEQFF.